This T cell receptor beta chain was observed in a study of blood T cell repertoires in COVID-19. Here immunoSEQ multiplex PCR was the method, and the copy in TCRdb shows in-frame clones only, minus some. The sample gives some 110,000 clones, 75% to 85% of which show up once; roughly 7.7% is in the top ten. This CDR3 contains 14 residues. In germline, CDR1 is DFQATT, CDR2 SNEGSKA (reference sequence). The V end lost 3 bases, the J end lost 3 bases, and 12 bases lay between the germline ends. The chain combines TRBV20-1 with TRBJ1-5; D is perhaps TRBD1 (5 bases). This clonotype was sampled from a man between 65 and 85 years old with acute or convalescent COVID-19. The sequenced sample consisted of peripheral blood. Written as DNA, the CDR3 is TGCAGTGCTAGTAACAGGCGGGACAATCAGCCCCAGCATTTT. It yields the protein CSASNRRDNQPQHF.